This T cell receptor (beta chain) came from a study of blood T cell repertoires in COVID-19. Clinical history as reported by participants underpinned cohort assignment. Here immunoSEQ multiplex PCR was the method, and the copy in TCRdb shows in-frame clones only, minus some. The table lists over 200,000 clones, approximately 84% of them singletons. Per germline, CDR1 SGHRS and CDR2 YFSETQ. CDR3 length: 14 residues. J lost 5 bases, V lost 2 bases, and 6 bases had no gene match. Material for sequencing was PBMCs or T cells enriched from blood (not recorded which). This clonotype was obtained from a man aged 18 to 29 who had recovered from COVID-19. The gene calls are TRBV5-1 and TRBJ2-5; 7 bases match TRBD1. This chain's CDR3 is CASSLSPDRETQYF. The DNA of the CDR3 is TGCGCCAGCAGCTTATCACCGGACAGGGAGACCCAGTACTTC. Combining the CDR3 with reference TRBV5-1 and TRBJ2-5 gives the whole variable domain KAGVTQTPRYLIKTRGQQVTLSCSPISGHRSVSWYQQTPGQGLQFLFEYFSETQRNKGNFPGRFSGRQFSNSRSEMNVSTLELGDSALYLCASSLSPDRETQYFGPGTRLLVL.